Detailed here is one T cell receptor beta chain. These data belong to a study of T cells in localized non-small cell lung cancer. The CDR3 has 15 residues. Germline V CDR1 and CDR2: SGHRS, YFSETQ. V was clipped by 0 bases and J by 7 bases, with 17 bases between them. This table comes from immunoSEQ multiplex PCR, and its TCRdb copy is limited to in-frame clones, with some not included. The sample has 2,500 to 3,500 clones, approximately 30% seen once. The clonotype was recovered from a woman aged 35 to 69 with stage I lung adenocarcinoma. The sample was normal lung tissue next to the tumor, taken before any cancer treatment. The genes are TRBV5-1 and TRBJ2-7, with D perhaps TRBD2 (6 bases). The DNA for the CDR3 is TGCGCCAGCAGCTTGGTGGAAGGGACTGGGCGGGAGCAGTACTTC. This codes for CASSLVEGTGREQYF.